This T cell receptor (beta chain) emerged from a study of blood T cell repertoires in COVID-19. Across the whole study: COVID-19 samples from acute and convalescent phases originated in the United States, Italy and Spain. T cells, B-cell-depleted T cells, or PBMCs provided the cDNA or gDNA that served as material.

The germline V gene has CDR1 GTSNPN and CDR2 SVGIG (reference sequence). The V gene lost 4 bases and the J gene lost 2 bases, with 17 bases spanning the gap. CDR3 length: 15 residues. Clones were sequenced by immunoSEQ multiplex PCR, and TCRdb holds only the in-frame ones, with some missing. This sample has roughly 38,000 clones, with 70% to 80% found just once. The chain links TRBV30 to TRBJ2-5; D may be TRBD2 (6 bases). The source is a man in his sixties with active COVID-19. The sequenced sample was peripheral blood. In nucleotides, the CDR3 is TGTGCCTGGACTCTAGGCGGGATACTTCAAGAGACCCAGTACTTC. Translation: CAWTLGGILQETQYF.